This T cell receptor (beta chain) was captured in a study of T-cell memory formation after mild COVID-19 (dated by TCRdb to about 2021). As for the study more broadly: TCR sequence clusters from the two donors were largely donor specific. Two young, previously healthy adult volunteers made up the cohort, one male and one female. In a couple of donors, T-cell clones that expanded and contracted after mild COVID-19 were followed by sequencing TCRalpha and TCRbeta repertoires longitudinally. What the study reported, not specific to this receptor: Only two mild cases were covered by the study, and larger cohorts that include severe cases with pre-infection samples were considered necessary. Some responding clones were found in pre-infection memory, which suggests that pre-existing cross-reactive memory T cells took part in the SARS-CoV-2 response. The second-wave clones that peaked on day 37 were not confirmed to be SARS-CoV-2 specific. Contracting CD4+ clones turned up mainly in the CM and EM memory subsets, whereas EMRA was where CD8+ clones were enriched. Clones that contracted from day 15 to 85 showed balanced CD4/CD8 phenotypes, whereas a second wave of clones that expanded from day 15 to 37 leaned towards CD4+.

V is cut by 2 bases and J by 4 bases, and the space between the germline ends is 15 bases. CDR3 length: 15 amino acids, cysteine to phenylalanine. Left in the record is the CDR3 DNA by itself, 45 bases read in frame from the first base. The germline V gene yields SQVTM for CDR1 and ANQGSEA for CDR2. A word on this clonotype: Its recognized antigen is unknown. No much larger clonotype is one base removed from it; base qualities were not supplied.

Sequencing instrument: Illumina NovaSeq 6000. TCRalpha and TCRbeta cDNA libraries were built by 5'RACE with constant-segment primers, adding sample barcodes and unique molecular identifiers. RNA was extracted from every sample with Trizol reagent. Library amplification was performed in two PCR steps, and a second sample barcode and Illumina TruSeq adapters were introduced in the second step. Libraries were sequenced on an Illumina NovaSeq with 2 x 150 bp paired-end reads. The original methods were these. Demultiplexing of reads and collapsing into UMI-guided consensus sequences were performed with migec v1.2.7. With mixcr v2.1.11, UMI consensuses were aligned to TRA and TRB V and J templates and assembled into clonotypes. A clonotype was counted as expanded or contracted only if both edgeR and NoisET called the change significant, with noise models trained on biological replicates. For edgeR calls, the cutoffs were a false discovery rate-adjusted p below 0.01 and a log2 fold-change threshold of 1. As an exploratory analysis of dynamics, PCA with hierarchical clustering was applied to max-normalized trajectories of the 1000 most abundant clonotypes. Each responding clone was given a CD4 or CD8 phenotype based on the CD4+ and CD8+ repertoires, which had been sequenced separately. In-frame beta chains were kept once TCRdb had trimmed the public reads at Q25 with fastp and called clones with MiXCR. All rows with the same CDR3 protein become a single entry with the most common DNA and genes. V and J calls and clone size were set by TCRdb, not the authors. For this sample the table gives 200,000 or so distinct CDR3 sequences, of which 16% were detected only once. The top ten clonotypes cover roughly 1.9% of the sample.

Ficoll-Paque density gradient centrifugation was the method used to isolate PBMCs. Here the chain combines TRBV29-1 and TRBJ2-1, with a tentative D gene TRBD2 over 5 matching bases. The sequence was obtained from an adult woman who had mild COVID-19 (a few samples of this study predate the infection). The sample titles of this study are shuffled in the database, so cell type and time point are left out; the donor was told from shared clones. The sample taken for sequencing was PBMCs or a T cell subset sorted from them (not recorded which). In nucleotide form, the sequence is TGCAGCGTTGAATCCGGGATGGGAACTTACAATGAGCAGTTCTTC. Its product reads: CSVESGMGTYNEQFF.